This T cell receptor (beta chain) is drawn from a study of cytomegalovirus exposure and HLA in healthy donors. Study observations and caveats: Several of the most significant clusters were apparently associated with common viral pathogens in a later analysis. Presence/absence analyses took donor sequencing depth as roughly uniform.

Germline assignment: CDR1 SGHVS and CDR2 FQNEAQ. The CDR3 is made up of 15 amino acids. V trimming: 0 bases; J trimming: 6 bases; junction bases outside the gene matches: 4. Use of 60 Vbeta and 13 Jbeta primers characterized the PCR. Original data processing: In a later analysis, 10 million to 11 million of 60 million to 80 million unique beta chains occurred in at least two donors. Measured with immunoSEQ multiplex PCR; TCRdb has only the in-frame clones, and not every one. The V and J calls and clone size come from that table; D and trimming were worked out from the DNA. The table records about 140,000 clones, approximately 80% of them present only once. As for this clone: The target antigen is unknown.

The gene calls are TRBV7-8 and TRBJ2-1, with 8 bases lining up with TRBD2. The sequenced material came from PBMCs. This TCR was recovered from a woman in her late teens or twenties in good health and CMV-seropositive. The CDR3 bases are TGTGCCAGCAGCTTAGCCAGCGGGGGAGTCAATGAGCAGTTCTTC. Protein sequence: CASSLASGGVNEQFF.